A selection of T cell receptor beta chains follows, all from one sample in a study of post-analysis software for immune sequencing data. TCRdb reanalysed the PCR reads using MiXCR and keeps one entry per CDR3 protein. The table has about 820,000 distinct CDR3 sequences, about 53% seen once. Sequenced material: blood. The receptor source for this set is a girl aged 10 to 17 with multiple sclerosis. Both conserved end residues are part of each CDR3. Each record gives: V gene, D gene, J gene, clone size, CDR3 protein, CDR3 DNA. The D gene is left open where the match is weak. Size tells how often a clone was seen (once, few, many) or the class of an expanded clone, and some rows leave it out.

>TRBV5-5|.|TRBJ1-5|.
CASSLGVRRNSNQPQHF
TGTGCCAGCAGCTTGGGGGTACGGCGCAATAGCAATCAGCCCCAGCATTTT
>TRBV7-2|TRBD2|TRBJ2-1|once
CASSLEGLVPFF
TGTGCCAGCAGCTTGGAGGGACTAGTACCGTTCTTC
>TRBV6-5|TRBD1|TRBJ1-1|.
CASSQGVYTEAFF
TGTGCCAGCAGTCAGGGGGTTTACACTGAAGCTTTCTTT
>TRBV7-9|TRBD2|TRBJ2-7|.
CASSSEGGRASEQYF
TGTGCCAGCAGCTCCGAGGGCGGGAGGGCCTCCGAGCAGTACTTC
>TRBV6-5|TRBD1|TRBJ1-6|.
CASSYGQGWAPLHF
TGTGCCAGCAGTTACGGACAGGGTTGGGCACCCCTCCACTTT
>TRBV7-9|.|TRBJ2-7|.
CASGTDSHEQYF
TGTGCCAGCGGAACCGACAGCCACGAGCAGTACTTC
>TRBV29-1|.|TRBJ1-1|.
CSVEWGGMVFF
TGCAGCGTTGAATGGGGGGGGATGGTTTTCTTT
>TRBV7-2|.|TRBJ1-5|.
CASSLSGRAQPQHF
TGTGCCAGCAGCTTAAGTGGCAGGGCCCAGCCCCAGCATTTT
>TRBV20-1|.|TRBJ2-1|.
CSARMGRNEQFF
TGCAGTGCTAGAATGGGGCGGAATGAGCAGTTCTTC
>TRBV4-1|TRBD1|TRBJ2-7|.
CASSQESQGLYYEQYF
TGCGCCAGCAGCCAAGAGTCACAGGGGCTTTACTACGAGCAGTACTTC
>TRBV29-1|.|TRBJ2-5|few
CSVDPSDSQETQYF
TGCAGCGTAGACCCTTCGGACAGTCAAGAGACCCAGTACTTC
>TRBV29-1|.|TRBJ1-1|.
CSVARPTEAFF
TGCAGCGTGGCTCGACCCACTGAAGCTTTCTTT
>TRBV12-3/TRBV12-4|.|TRBJ1-2|.
CASTQGERTGYTF
TGTGCCAGCACCCAAGGGGAGCGTACGGGCTACACCTTC
>TRBV7-2|TRBD2|TRBJ2-1|.
CASSSSGGLSYNEQFF
TGTGCCAGCAGCTCTAGCGGGGGCCTCTCCTACAATGAGCAGTTCTTC
>TRBV7-9|.|TRBJ2-7|few
CASSFRDAGGQYF
TGTGCCAGCAGTTTCCGGGACGCCGGTGGTCAGTACTTC
>TRBV5-1|TRBD2|TRBJ2-1|.
CASSAGTSGRPDEQFF
TGCGCCAGCAGCGCCGGGACTAGCGGGAGGCCGGATGAGCAGTTCTTC
>TRBV11-2|.|TRBJ1-5|few
CASSLDRVRQPQHF
TGTGCCAGCAGCTTAGACAGGGTTCGTCAGCCCCAGCATTTT